This T cell receptor (beta chain) stems from a study of T cells after yellow fever vaccination. TCRdb reprocessed the 5' RACE reads with MiXCR, giving one entry per CDR3 protein. The sample records some 600,000 distinct CDR3 sequences, roughly a sixth being singletons. The V gene lost 3 bases and the J gene lost 6 bases, with 22 bases spanning the gap. CDR3 length: 17 amino acids. Germline assignment: CDR1 SEHNR and CDR2 FQNEAQ (reference sequence). There are many counts of this clonotype. The sequence was collected from a man between 18 and 35 years old who received the YFV17D yellow fever vaccine. This chain joins TRBV7-9 and TRBJ2-3; maybe TRBD2 (5 bases). Material: PBMCs, obtained less than 6 days after the first yellow fever vaccination. CDR3 in amino acids: CASSLIRGRGFGDTQYF. The CDR3 DNA is TGTGCCAGCAGCTTGATCAGAGGTCGAGGGTTCGGGGATACGCAGTATTTT.